What follows describes a single TCR beta chain. This entry is derived from a study of response to subunit inactivated influenza vaccine. Looked up from germline, CDR1 is DFQATT and CDR2 is SNEGSKA (reference sequence). The junction had 8 bases not matched to a gene; V was cut back by 6 bases and J by 3 bases. This CDR3 is built from 13 residues. TCRdb called the RT-PCR reads again in MiXCR, with one record for every CDR3 protein. The sample consists of about 570,000 distinct CDR3 sequences, around 10% of them appearing once. This sample also appeared in a second study, on T cells expressing NK-cell markers. This second study notes: Production of TCR beta cDNA relied on 5'RACE template switching with UMIs.

The chain joins TRBV20-1 to TRBJ2-7, with 7 nucleotides matching TRBD1. This TCR was recovered from a man aged 45-60 years who received an inactivated influenza vaccine. The sample consisted of PBMCs from blood, taken on the day of vaccination. CDR3 bases: TGCAGTGCAGGACAGCCAGGGGGCTACGAGCAGTACTTC. It codes for CSAGQPGGYEQYF.